Described below is a single T cell receptor beta chain sequence and its context. Its antigen is currently unknown. This entry comes from a study of STAT3 mutations in large granular lymphocyte leukemia. Study-level information: Roughly half the longitudinally sequenced T-LGLL patients had canonical STAT3 mutations. Roughly 38% of treated T-LGLL patients showed hematologic response to immunosuppression. Study-level findings and limits: No sample exists from the first appearance of each clone. In T-cell large granular lymphocyte leukemia, about half of patients showed multiple immunodominant subclonotypes. Treatment regimens differed across patients between samplings.

Germline V CDR1 and CDR2: GTSNPN, SVGIG (reference sequence). Trimming removed 2 bases from V and 5 bases from J, with 21 bases in between. The CDR3 is made up of 16 amino acids. Generated by immunoSEQ multiplex PCR, the TCRdb table keeps only in-frame clones and is missing some. The sample records under 35,000 clones, around 87% being singletons. Sequencing used peripheral blood mononuclear cells. The receptor comes from a man in his sixties with T-cell large granular lymphocyte leukemia. Some clones in this sample may be carry-over from other donors' samples. V usage is TRBV30 and J usage is TRBJ2-5; TRBD2 is a possible D gene (5 bases). The DNA for the CDR3 is TGTGCCTGGAGTCCTATCCCTGACTACCCCCAGGAGACCCAGTACTTC. It is translated as CAWSPIPDYPQETQYF.